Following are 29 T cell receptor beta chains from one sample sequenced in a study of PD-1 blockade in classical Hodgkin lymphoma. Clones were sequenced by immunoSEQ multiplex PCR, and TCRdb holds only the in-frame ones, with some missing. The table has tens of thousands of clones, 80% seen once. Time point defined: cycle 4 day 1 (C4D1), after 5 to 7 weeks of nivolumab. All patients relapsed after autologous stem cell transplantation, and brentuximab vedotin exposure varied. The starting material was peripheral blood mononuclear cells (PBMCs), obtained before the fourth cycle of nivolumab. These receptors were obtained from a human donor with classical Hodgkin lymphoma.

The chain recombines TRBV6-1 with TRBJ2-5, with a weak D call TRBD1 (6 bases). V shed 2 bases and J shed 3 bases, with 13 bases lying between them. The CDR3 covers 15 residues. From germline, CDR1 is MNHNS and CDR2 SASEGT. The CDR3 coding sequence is TGTGCCAGCAGTGAACAGGGGCGCTCGAAAGAGACCCAGTACTTC. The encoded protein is CASSEQGRSKETQYF.

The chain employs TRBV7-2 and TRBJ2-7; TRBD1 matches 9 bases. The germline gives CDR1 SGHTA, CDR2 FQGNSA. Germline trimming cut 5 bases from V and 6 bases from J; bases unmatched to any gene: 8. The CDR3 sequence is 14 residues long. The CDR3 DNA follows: TGTGCCAGCAGCCTGAGGACAGGGGCCTCCGAGCAGTACTTC. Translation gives CASSLRTGASEQYF.

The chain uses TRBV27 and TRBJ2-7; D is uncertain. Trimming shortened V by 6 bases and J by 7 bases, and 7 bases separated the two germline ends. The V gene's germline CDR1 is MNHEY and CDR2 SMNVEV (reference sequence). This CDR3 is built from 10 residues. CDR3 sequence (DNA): TGTGCCAGCAGCCGAAAGGAGCAGTACTTC. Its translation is CASSRKEQYF.

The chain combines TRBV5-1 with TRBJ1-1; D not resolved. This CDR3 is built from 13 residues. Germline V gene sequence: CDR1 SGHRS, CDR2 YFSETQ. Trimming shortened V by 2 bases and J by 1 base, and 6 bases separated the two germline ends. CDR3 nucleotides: TGCGCCAGCAGCTTTCCAGCGAACACTGAAGCTTTCTTT. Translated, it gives CASSFPANTEAFF.

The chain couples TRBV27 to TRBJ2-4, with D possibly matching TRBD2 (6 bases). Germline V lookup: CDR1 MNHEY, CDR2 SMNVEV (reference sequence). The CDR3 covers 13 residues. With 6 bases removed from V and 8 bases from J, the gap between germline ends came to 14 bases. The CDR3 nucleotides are TGTGCCAGCAGGGGCGGGGCGGTGGACATTCAGTACTTC. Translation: CASRGGAVDIQYF.

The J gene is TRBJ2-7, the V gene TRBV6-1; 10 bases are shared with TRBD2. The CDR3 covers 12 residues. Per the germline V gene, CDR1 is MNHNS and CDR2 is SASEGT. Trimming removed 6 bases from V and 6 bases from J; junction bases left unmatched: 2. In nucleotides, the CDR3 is TGTGCCAGCAGCAGACTAGCGGGCGAGCAGTACTTC. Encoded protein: CASSRLAGEQYF.

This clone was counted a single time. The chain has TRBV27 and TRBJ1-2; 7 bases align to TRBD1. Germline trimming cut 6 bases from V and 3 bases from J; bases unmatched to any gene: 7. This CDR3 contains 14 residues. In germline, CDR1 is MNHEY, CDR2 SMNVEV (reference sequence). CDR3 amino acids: CASRPETGDYGYTF. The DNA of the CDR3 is TGTGCCAGCAGACCCGAAACAGGGGACTATGGCTACACCTTC.

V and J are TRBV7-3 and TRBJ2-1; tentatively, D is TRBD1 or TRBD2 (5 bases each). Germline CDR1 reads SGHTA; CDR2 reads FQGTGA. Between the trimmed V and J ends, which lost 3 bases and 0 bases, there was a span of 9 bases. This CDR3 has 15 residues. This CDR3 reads CASSFEGSSYNEQFF. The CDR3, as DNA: TGTGCCAGCAGCTTCGAGGGGAGCTCCTACAATGAGCAGTTCTTC.

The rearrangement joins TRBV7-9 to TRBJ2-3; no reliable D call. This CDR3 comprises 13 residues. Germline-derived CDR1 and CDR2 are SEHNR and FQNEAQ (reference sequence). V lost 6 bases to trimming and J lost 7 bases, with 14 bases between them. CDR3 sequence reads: CASRLRRANTQYF. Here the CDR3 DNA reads TGTGCCAGCAGGCTCCGAAGAGCAAATACGCAGTATTTT.

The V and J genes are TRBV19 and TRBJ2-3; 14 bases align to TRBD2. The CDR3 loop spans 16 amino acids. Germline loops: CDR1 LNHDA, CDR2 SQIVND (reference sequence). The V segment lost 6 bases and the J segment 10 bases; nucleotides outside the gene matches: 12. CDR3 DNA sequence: TGTGCCAGTAGGCAGAGAGGGACTAGCGGGAGTAGCTCGCAGTATTTT. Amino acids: CASRQRGTSGSSSQYF.

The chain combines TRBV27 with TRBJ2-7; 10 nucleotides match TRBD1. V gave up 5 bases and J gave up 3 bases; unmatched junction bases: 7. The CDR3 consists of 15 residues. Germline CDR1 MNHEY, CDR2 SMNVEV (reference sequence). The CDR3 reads CASSTGQGTYYEQYF. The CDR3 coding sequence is TGTGCCAGCAGTACGGGACAGGGGACCTACTACGAGCAGTACTTC.

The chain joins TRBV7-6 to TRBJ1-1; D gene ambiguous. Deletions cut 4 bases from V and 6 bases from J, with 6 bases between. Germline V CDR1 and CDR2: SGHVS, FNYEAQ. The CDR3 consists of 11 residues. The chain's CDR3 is CASSSGSEAFF. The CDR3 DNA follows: TGTGCCAGCAGCTCGGGATCTGAAGCTTTCTTT. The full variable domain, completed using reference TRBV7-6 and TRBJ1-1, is GAGVSQSPRYKVTKRGQDVALRCDPISGHVSLYWYRQALGQGPEFLTYFNYEAQQDKSGLPNDRFSAERPEGSISTLTIQRTEQRDSAMYRCASSSGSEAFFGQGTRLTVV.

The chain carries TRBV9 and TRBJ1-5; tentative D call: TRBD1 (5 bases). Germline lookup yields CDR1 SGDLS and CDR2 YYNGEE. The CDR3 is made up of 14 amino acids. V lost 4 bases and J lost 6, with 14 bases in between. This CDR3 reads CASSPGPGGQPQHF. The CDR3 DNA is TGTGCCAGCAGCCCCGGACCGGGGGGTCAGCCCCAGCATTTT.

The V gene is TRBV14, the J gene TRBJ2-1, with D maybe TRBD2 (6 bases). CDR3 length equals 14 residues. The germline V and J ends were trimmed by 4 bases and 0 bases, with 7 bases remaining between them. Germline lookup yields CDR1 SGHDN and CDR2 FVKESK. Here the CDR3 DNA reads TGTGCCAGCAGCCGCGGGAACTCCTACAATGAGCAGTTCTTC. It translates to CASSRGNSYNEQFF.

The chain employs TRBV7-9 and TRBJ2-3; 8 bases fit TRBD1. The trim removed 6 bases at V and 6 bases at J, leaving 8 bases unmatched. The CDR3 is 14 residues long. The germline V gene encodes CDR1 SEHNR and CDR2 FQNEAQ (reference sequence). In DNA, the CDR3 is TGTGCCAGCAGTCGAACAGGGGGTGCCGATACGCAGTATTTT. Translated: CASSRTGGADTQYF.

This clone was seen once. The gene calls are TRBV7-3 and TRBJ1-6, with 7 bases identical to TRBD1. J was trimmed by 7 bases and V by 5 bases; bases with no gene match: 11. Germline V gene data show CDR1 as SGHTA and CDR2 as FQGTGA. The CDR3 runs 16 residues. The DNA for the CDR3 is TGTGCCAGCAGCCCAACCGCAGGGACAGTAAATTCACCCCTCCACTTT. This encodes CASSPTAGTVNSPLHF.

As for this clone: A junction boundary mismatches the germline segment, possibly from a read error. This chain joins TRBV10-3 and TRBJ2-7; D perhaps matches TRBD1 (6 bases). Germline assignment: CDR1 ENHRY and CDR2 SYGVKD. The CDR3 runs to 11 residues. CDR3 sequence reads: CAIRSGTGFNF. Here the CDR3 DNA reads TGTGCCATCAGGTCGGGCACAGGGTTTAACTTC.

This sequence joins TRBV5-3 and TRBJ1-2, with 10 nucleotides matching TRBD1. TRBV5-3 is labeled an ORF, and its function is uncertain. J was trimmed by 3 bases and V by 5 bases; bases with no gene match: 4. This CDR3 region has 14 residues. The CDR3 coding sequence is TGTGCCAGAAGACGACAGGGGGCAGACTATGGCTACACCTTC. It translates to CARRRQGADYGYTF.

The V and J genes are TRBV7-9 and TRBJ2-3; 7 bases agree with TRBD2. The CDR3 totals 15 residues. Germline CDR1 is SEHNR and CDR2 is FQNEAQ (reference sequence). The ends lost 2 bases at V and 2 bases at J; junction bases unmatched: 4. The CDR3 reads CASSLLGLNTDTQYF. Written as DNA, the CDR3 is TGTGCCAGCAGCTTATTGGGACTAAACACAGATACGCAGTATTTT.

The CDR3 is CASSFVGNTEAFF. Written as DNA, the CDR3 is TGTGCCAGCAGTTTCGTAGGGAACACTGAAGCTTTCTTT. The J gene is TRBJ1-1, the V gene TRBV27; D call uncertain. With 3 bases removed from V and 1 base from J, the gap between germline ends came to 6 bases. This CDR3 has 13 amino acids. Germline V CDR1 and CDR2: MNHEY, SMNVEV (reference sequence).

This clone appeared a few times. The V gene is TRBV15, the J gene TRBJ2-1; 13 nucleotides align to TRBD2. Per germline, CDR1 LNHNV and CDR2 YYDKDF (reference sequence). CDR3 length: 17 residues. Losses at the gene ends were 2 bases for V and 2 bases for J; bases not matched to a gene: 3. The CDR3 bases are TGTGCCACCAGCAGAACTAGCGGGAGGGCCCCCTACAATGAGCAGTTCTTC. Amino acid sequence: CATSRTSGRAPYNEQFF.

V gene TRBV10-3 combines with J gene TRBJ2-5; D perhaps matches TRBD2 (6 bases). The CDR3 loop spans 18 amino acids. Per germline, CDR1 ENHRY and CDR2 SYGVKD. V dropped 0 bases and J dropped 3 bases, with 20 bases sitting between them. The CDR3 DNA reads TGTGCCATCAGTGAGTCGGGAACTAGCAGGTCGGGTGAAGAGACCCAGTACTTC. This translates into CAISESGTSRSGEETQYF.

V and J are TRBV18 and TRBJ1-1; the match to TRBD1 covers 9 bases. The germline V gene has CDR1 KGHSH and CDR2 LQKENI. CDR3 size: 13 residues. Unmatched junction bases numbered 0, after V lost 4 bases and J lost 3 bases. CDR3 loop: CASSRDRDTEAFF. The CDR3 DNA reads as TGTGCCAGCTCACGGGACAGGGACACTGAAGCTTTCTTT.

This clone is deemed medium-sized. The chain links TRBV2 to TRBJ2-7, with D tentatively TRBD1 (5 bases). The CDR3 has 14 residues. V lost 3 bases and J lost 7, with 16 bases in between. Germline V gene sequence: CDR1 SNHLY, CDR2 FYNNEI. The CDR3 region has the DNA TGTGCCAGCAGTGAGCAGGGCCCCAGTGGTGAGCAGTACTTC. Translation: CASSEQGPSGEQYF.

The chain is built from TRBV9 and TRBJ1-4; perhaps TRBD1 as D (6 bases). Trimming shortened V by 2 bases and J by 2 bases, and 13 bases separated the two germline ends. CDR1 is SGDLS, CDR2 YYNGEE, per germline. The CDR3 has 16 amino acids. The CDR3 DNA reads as TGTGCCAGCAGCGTCGCAGGCCAGGGGACTAATGAAAAACTGTTTTTT. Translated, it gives CASSVAGQGTNEKLFF.

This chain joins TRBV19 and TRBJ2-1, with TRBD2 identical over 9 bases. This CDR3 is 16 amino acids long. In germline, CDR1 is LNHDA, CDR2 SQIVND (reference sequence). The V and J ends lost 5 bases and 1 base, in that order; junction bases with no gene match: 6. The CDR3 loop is CASSPGTSLSYNEQFF. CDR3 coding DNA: TGTGCCAGTAGTCCCGGGACTAGCCTTTCCTACAATGAGCAGTTCTTC. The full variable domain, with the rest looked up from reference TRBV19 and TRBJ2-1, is DGGITQSPKYLFRKEGQNVTLSCEQNLNHDAMYWYRQDPGQGLRLIYYSQIVNDFQKGDIAEGYSVSREKKESFPLTVTSAQKNPTAFYLCASSPGTSLSYNEQFFGPGTRLTVL.

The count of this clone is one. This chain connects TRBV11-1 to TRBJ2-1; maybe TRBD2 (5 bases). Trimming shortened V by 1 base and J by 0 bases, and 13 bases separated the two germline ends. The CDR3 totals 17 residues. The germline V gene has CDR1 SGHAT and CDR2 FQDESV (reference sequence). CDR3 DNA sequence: TGTGCCAGCAGCTTAGAAGGCCAGCGGTCCTCCTACAATGAGCAGTTCTTC. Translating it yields CASSLEGQRSSYNEQFF.

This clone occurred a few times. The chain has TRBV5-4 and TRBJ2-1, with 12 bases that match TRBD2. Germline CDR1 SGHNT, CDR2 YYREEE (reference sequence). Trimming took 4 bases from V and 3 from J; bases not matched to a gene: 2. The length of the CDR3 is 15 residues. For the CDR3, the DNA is TGTGCCAGCAGCCGGACTAGCGGGGACTACAATGAGCAGTTCTTC. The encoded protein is CASSRTSGDYNEQFF.

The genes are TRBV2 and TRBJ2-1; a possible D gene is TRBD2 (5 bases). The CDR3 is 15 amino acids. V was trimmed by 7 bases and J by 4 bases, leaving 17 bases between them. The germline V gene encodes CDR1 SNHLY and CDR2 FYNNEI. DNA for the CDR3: TGTGCCAGCACACGTACTCAGGCGGGTTACAATGAGCAGTTCTTC. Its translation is CASTRTQAGYNEQFF.